This TCR beta chain was observed in a study of PD-1 blockade in classical Hodgkin lymphoma. The V end lost 1 base, the J end lost 0 bases, and 7 bases lay between the germline ends. The CDR3 runs to 14 residues. The germline gives CDR1 MNHEY, CDR2 SVGAGI. All patients relapsed after autologous stem cell transplantation, and brentuximab vedotin exposure varied. Profiled with immunoSEQ multiplex PCR; TCRdb holds only in-frame clones, not every one. The sample records approximately 150,000 clones, 78% being singletons. The rearrangement uses TRBV6-5 and TRBJ2-7; D may be TRBD1 (6 bases). The material sequenced was peripheral blood mononuclear cells (PBMCs), taken before the second cycle of nivolumab. The clonotype originates from a human donor with classical Hodgkin lymphoma. The CDR3 is CASSYWDNSYEQYF. CDR3 bases: TGTGCCAGCAGTTACTGGGACAACTCCTACGAGCAGTACTTC.